This T cell receptor beta chain was profiled in a study of T cells in localized non-small cell lung cancer. Study findings and constraints: In the blood, greater T cell density corresponded to longer overall survival. Turning up in adjacent lung were a median approximately 57 of the top 100 tumor clones. The study sequenced only one region of the tumor. As a result, intratumor heterogeneity could not be excluded and remains possible. Of the tissues analyzed, uninvolved adjacent lung showed maximal T cell clonality, greater than tumor.

The CDR3 is 13 residues long. Germline assignment: CDR1 SGHTA and CDR2 FQGTGA. Deletions cut 2 bases from V and 3 bases from J, with 8 bases between. Sequencing used immunoSEQ multiplex PCR; TCRdb keeps in-frame clones, though not all of them. The table lists over 30,000 clones, about nine tenths of them singletons. Regarding this clone: The antigen is undetermined.

V is TRBV7-3 and J is TRBJ2-7; possible D gene TRBD1, 5 bases. Sequenced here: peripheral blood, sampled before any cancer treatment. The source of this sequence is a male donor older than 55 with stage III lung adenocarcinoma. The CDR3 spells CASSLQGYYEQYF. For the CDR3, the DNA is TGTGCCAGCAGCTTACAGGGTTACTACGAGCAGTACTTC.